This is a list of T cell receptor beta chains from one sample in a study of cytotoxic CD8 clonotypes in ibrutinib-treated CLL. Repertoires were generated with immunoSEQ multiplex PCR, while TCRdb's copy carries only in-frame clones and drops some. Among 50,000 to 60,000 clones listed, 70% to 90% were seen once. This material consisted of PBMCs, taken after 24 months of ibrutinib treatment. The receptors come from a human donor with chronic lymphocytic leukemia. The CDR3 runs from the conserved cysteine through the conserved F or W. Fields, in order: J gene, V gene, clone size, D gene, CDR3 DNA, CDR3 protein. A D gene is named only where the DNA matches it firmly. Part of the rows lack a size; the others show once, few, many or a class for expanded clones.

>TRBJ1-1|TRBV2|NA|NA
TGTGCCAGCTTCAGCCCGGGGACTGAAGCTTTCTTT
CASFSPGTEAFF
>TRBJ2-7|TRBV10-3|NA|NA
TGTGCCATCAGTGATTCCAGGGGAGGCGACGAGCAGTACTTC
CAISDSRGGDEQYF
>TRBJ2-2|TRBV28|NA|NA
TGTGCCAGCAAGAGGCCTACCGGGGAGCTGTTTTTT
CASKRPTGELFF
>TRBJ2-1|TRBV7-9|NA|NA
TGTGCCAGCAGCCCCCGCTCCTACAATGAGCAGTTCTTC
CASSPRSYNEQFF
>TRBJ1-1|TRBV29-1|NA|NA
TGCAGCGTTGGGAAGGGCGTGGCTGAAGCTTTCTTT
CSVGKGVAEAFF
>TRBJ1-2|TRBV6-5|NA|NA
TGTGCCAGCAGCTCGGACGCCAGTTATGGCTACACCTTC
CASSSDASYGYTF
>TRBJ2-2|TRBV5-1|few|NA
TGCGCCAGCAGCTTCAATGACGGGAACACCGGGGAGCTGTTTTTT
CASSFNDGNTGELFF
>TRBJ2-1|TRBV6-5|once|NA
TGTGCCAGCAGTTACTCGGACTTAGCGGACTACAATGAGCAGTTCTTC
CASSYSDLADYNEQFF
>TRBJ2-7|TRBV27|NA|NA
TGTGCCAGCAGTTCCCAGGGGACGGGCTATTACGAGCAGTACTTC
CASSSQGTGYYEQYF
>TRBJ2-7|TRBV7-3|NA|TRBD2
TGTGCCAGCAGCTTACAAGCGGGAGATCACGAGCAGTACTTC
CASSLQAGDHEQYF
>TRBJ2-7|TRBV6-1|NA|TRBD1
TGTGCCAGCAGCGATGGGACAGCCCGAAGGTCGGACTTC
CASSDGTARRSDF
>TRBJ2-7|TRBV6-5|once|TRBD2
TGTGCCAGCAACCTTGGCGGGAGCTCCTACGAGCAGTACTTC
CASNLGGSSYEQYF
>TRBJ1-5|TRBV28|NA|NA
TGTGCCAGCAGTACGGACAGACTAAGCAATCAGCCCCAGCATTTT
CASSTDRLSNQPQHF
>TRBJ1-2|TRBV7-6|once|NA
TGTGCCAGCAGCTTAGCGGCAGGACCCTCCGGAGGCTACACCTTC
CASSLAAGPSGGYTF
>TRBJ1-3|TRBV19|NA|NA
TGTGCCAGTAGCCCTCAGGGATGGGACTCTGGAAACACCATATATTTT
CASSPQGWDSGNTIYF
>TRBJ1-2|TRBV18|NA|TRBD1
TGTGCCAGCTCGCCCCGGGACAGGGAGGTAGCCTATGGCTACACCTTC
CASSPRDREVAYGYTF
>TRBJ2-7|TRBV7-8|NA|NA
TGTGCCAGCAGCTTACGCCTAGCTAGCTACGAGCAGTACTTC
CASSLRLASYEQYF
>TRBJ2-7|TRBV19|NA|NA
TGTGCCAGTAGTATAGAGGGCGTCTACGAGCAGTACTTC
CASSIEGVYEQYF
>TRBJ1-2|TRBV7-2|few|NA
TGTGCCAGCAGCTTAGATTTCCCGTATGGCTACACCTTC
CASSLDFPYGYTF
>TRBJ2-1|TRBV11-2|few|NA
TGTGCCAGCAGCTTAGACGATGACAGGTTCTACAATGAGCAGTTCTTC
CASSLDDDRFYNEQFF
>TRBJ2-7|TRBV18|NA|TRBD1
TGTGCCAGCTCACAGAGACAGGGTATCCACGAGCAGTACTTC
CASSQRQGIHEQYF
>TRBJ1-2|TRBV10-3|NA|TRBD1
TGTGCCATCAGTGAGCCAGGGACAGTTAACTATGGCTACACCTTC
CAISEPGTVNYGYTF
>TRBJ2-2|TRBV29-1|NA|TRBD2
TGCAGCGCCCGGAGTATTAGCGGGTCCGGGGAGCTGTTTTTT
CSARSISGSGELFF
>TRBJ2-2|TRBV5-8|NA|NA
TGTGCCAGCAGCTTATGGGGGTCGAACACCGGGGAGCTGTTTTTT
CASSLWGSNTGELFF
>TRBJ2-3|TRBV27|once|TRBD1
TGTGCCAGCACCCGACAGGGGGTGGGGGATACGCAGTATTTT
CASTRQGVGDTQYF
>TRBJ2-5|TRBV7-9|medium-sized|TRBD2
TGTGCCAGCAGCCGTTATAGCGGGCGGGCCCGCGGGGCCCAGTACTTC
CASSRYSGRARGAQYF
>TRBJ1-4|TRBV19|NA|NA
TGTGCCAGTAGGGAGGGGTGGCCGACTTACAAAAATGAAAAACTGTTTTTT
CASREGWPTYKNEKLFF
>TRBJ2-4|TRBV4-2|NA|TRBD2
TGTGCCAGCAGCCAAGCCCCGGGACTAGCGGGAGGGCCTCTGGGCAAAAACATTCAGTACTTC
CASSQAPGLAGGPLGKNIQYF
>TRBJ2-1|TRBV11-2|NA|NA
TGTGCCAGCAGCTTAGTCCTTGCGAATGAGCAGTTCTTC
CASSLVLANEQFF
>TRBJ1-6|TRBV27|NA|NA
TGTGCCAGCACGGCCCGCCCGCTGACAGGCCTAAATTCACCCCTCCACTTT
CASTARPLTGLNSPLHF
>TRBJ2-7|TRBV13|NA|NA
TGTGCCAGCAGCTTATACCGGGACGGCGTTTTGCAGTACTTC
CASSLYRDGVLQYF
>TRBJ2-7|TRBV29-1|NA|NA
TGCAGCGTTGACGGCCAGGGAATCGCCGAGCAGTACTTC
CSVDGQGIAEQYF
>TRBJ2-2|TRBV6-1|NA|NA
TGTGCCAGCAGTGCTGTCGGGATCGGGGAGCTGTTTTTT
CASSAVGIGELFF
>TRBJ2-7|TRBV19|NA|TRBD2
TGTGCCAGTAGTATAAAGCGGGAGCTTCCAAGAAACGCCTACGAGCAGTACTTC
CASSIKRELPRNAYEQYF
>TRBJ2-5|TRBV6-1|NA|TRBD2
TGTGCCAGCAGTGTCTCTAGCGGCTTAAGAGGAGAGACCCAGTACTTC
CASSVSSGLRGETQYF
>TRBJ2-7|TRBV19|NA|NA
TGTGCCAGTAGTATAGACCGCTCGACAGACGCCTACGAGCAGTACTTC
CASSIDRSTDAYEQYF
>TRBJ2-1|TRBV9|once|NA
TGTGCCAGCAGCGTGTCACAGGGACCCGGTGAGCAGTTCTTC
CASSVSQGPGEQFF
>TRBJ1-3|TRBV9|NA|TRBD1
TGTGCCAGCAGCGCTAATCCGGGACAGGGAAACACCATATATTTT
CASSANPGQGNTIYF
>TRBJ1-3|TRBV19|NA|NA
TGTGCCAGTAGTAAGGAGGCAGCATCTGGAAACACCATATATTTT
CASSKEAASGNTIYF
>TRBJ2-7|TRBV5-6|few|NA
TGTGCCATAGAGGAGCTCGGGCCCTACGAGCAGTACTTC
CAIEELGPYEQYF
>TRBJ1-1|TRBV5-1|NA|NA
TGCGCCAGCGGAGACCGAGGAGTCACTGAAGCTTTCTTT
CASGDRGVTEAFF
>TRBJ2-2|TRBV7-2|NA|NA
TGTGCCAGCAGCCCGGTTAGGAACGGGGAGCTGTTTTTT
CASSPVRNGELFF
>TRBJ2-3|TRBV13|NA|NA
TGTGCCAGCAGCTTAACGGGTGCTAGCACAGATACGCAGTATTTT
CASSLTGASTDTQYF
>TRBJ2-7|TRBV10-1|NA|NA
TGCGCCAGCAGTGAGGTGCCCCAGGGCGAGCAGTACTTC
CASSEVPQGEQYF
>TRBJ2-2|TRBV13|NA|TRBD1
TGTGCCAGCGGGACAGGGGAGGACACCGGGGAGCTGTTTTTT
CASGTGEDTGELFF
>TRBJ2-7|TRBV19|NA|NA
TGTGCCAGTAGGGAAACAGGGACCTACGAGCAGTACTTC
CASRETGTYEQYF
>TRBJ2-7|TRBV19|few|TRBD2
TGTGCCAGTAGACAAAAAGGACTAGACGAGCAGTACTTC
CASRQKGLDEQYF
>TRBJ2-3|TRBV5-4|NA|NA
TGTGCCAGCAGCACGGGGCTAGCAGGAGATACGCAGTATTTT
CASSTGLAGDTQYF
>TRBJ2-7|TRBV2|once|NA
TGTGCCAGCAGTGGAGGGACCTACGAGCAGTACTTC
CASSGGTYEQYF
>TRBJ2-7|TRBV6-1|few|NA
TGTGCCAGCAGCGCCGCCCCGCTAGCGCCCTACGAGCAGTACTTC
CASSAAPLAPYEQYF